This T cell receptor beta chain is from a study of memory CD4+ T cells and cytomegalovirus serostatus. Single viable CD3+CD4+CD8-CD45RO+ cells were sorted as the memory CD4+ T cells. CDR3 size: 15 residues. J gave up 8 bases and V 7 bases, and 9 bases lay outside the gene matches. The germline gives CDR1 MNHEY, CDR2 SVGAGI. Profiled with immunoSEQ multiplex PCR; TCRdb holds only in-frame clones, not every one. This sample has 35,000 to 50,000 clones, with just under 80% found just once. The clonotype comes from an adult in good health and CMV-seronegative. The chain links TRBV6-5 to TRBJ2-4; 12 bases are shared with TRBD1. Sequenced input: memory CD4+ T cells from blood. The CDR3: CASILDGTGGYIQYF. CDR3 sequence (DNA): TGTGCCAGCATCCTAGATGGGACAGGGGGCTACATTCAGTACTTC.